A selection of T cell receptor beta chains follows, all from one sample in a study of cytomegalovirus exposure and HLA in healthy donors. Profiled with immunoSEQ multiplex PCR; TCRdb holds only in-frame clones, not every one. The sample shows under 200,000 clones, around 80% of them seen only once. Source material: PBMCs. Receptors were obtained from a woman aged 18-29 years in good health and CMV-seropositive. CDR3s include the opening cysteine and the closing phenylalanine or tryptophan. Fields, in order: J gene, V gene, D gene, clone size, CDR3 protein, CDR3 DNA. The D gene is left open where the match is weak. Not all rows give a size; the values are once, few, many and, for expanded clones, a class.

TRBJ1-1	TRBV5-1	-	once	CASSLVSFGPTEAFF	TGCGCCAGCAGCTTGGTTAGTTTCGGTCCCACTGAAGCTTTCTTT
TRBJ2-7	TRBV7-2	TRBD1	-	CASSLSGTGGPLYEQYF	TGTGCCAGCAGCTTATCCGGGACAGGCGGCCCTCTCTACGAGCAGTACTTC
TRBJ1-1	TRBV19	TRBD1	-	CASTPRGRSEAFF	TGTGCCAGTACCCCTAGGGGGCGGTCTGAAGCTTTCTTT
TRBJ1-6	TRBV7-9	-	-	CASSLKGLNSPLHF	TGTGCCAGCAGCTTGAAGGGACTTAATTCACCCCTCCACTTT
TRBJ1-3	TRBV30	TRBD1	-	CAWRPDRLSGNTIYF	TGTGCCTGGCGTCCGGACAGGCTATCTGGAAACACCATATATTTT
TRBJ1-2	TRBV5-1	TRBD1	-	CASSGGQVGFGYTF	TGCGCCAGCAGCGGTGGACAGGTCGGGTTTGGCTACACCTTC
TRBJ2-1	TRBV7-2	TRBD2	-	CASTSPRSGGAHEQFF	TGTGCCAGCACCTCACCGCGAAGCGGGGGGGCCCATGAGCAGTTCTTC
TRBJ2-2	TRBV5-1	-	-	CASSEQEWGTGELFF	TGCGCCAGCAGCGAACAGGAATGGGGCACCGGGGAGCTGTTTTTT
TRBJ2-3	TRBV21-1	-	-	CASRERGGTSDTQYF	TGTGCCAGCAGGGAACGGGGGGGCACCTCAGATACGCAGTATTTT
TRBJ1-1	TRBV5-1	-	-	CASSRTVTTEAFF	TGCGCCAGCAGCCGTACAGTCACCACTGAAGCTTTCTTT
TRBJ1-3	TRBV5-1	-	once	CASSFLTGRSGNTIYF	TGCGCCAGCAGCTTCCTTACAGGGCGCTCTGGAAACACCATATATTTT
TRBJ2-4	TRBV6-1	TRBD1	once	CASSPRGTGKNIQYF	TGTGCCAGCAGTCCCCGCGGGACAGGGAAAAACATTCAGTACTTC
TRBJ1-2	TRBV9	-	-	CASSVGGPLVYGYTF	TGTGCCAGCAGCGTAGGGGGGCCTCTAGTTTATGGCTACACCTTC
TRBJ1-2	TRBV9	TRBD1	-	CASSVDRGGGYTF	TGTGCCAGCAGCGTAGACAGGGGGGGTGGCTACACCTTC
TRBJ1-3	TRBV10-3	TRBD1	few	CAIQGGTVSGNTIYF	TGTGCCATCCAGGGGGGAACCGTCTCTGGAAACACCATATATTTT